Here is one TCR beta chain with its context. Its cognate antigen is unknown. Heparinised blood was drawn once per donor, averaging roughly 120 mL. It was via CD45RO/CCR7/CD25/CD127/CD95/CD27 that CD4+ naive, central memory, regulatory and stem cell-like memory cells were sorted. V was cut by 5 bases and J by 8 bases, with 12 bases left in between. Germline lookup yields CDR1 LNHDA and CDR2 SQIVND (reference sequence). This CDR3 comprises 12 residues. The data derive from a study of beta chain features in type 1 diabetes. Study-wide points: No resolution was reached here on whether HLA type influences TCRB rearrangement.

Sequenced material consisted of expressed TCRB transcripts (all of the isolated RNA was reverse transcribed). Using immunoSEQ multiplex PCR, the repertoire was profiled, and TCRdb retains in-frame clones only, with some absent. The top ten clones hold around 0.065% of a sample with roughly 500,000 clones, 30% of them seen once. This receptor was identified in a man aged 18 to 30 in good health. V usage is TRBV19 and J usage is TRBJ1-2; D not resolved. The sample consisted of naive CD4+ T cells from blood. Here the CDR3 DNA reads TGTGCCAGTAGTCCAGGACCGAGCGGCTACACCTTC. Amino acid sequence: CASSPGPSGYTF. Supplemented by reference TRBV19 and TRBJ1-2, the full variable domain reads DGGITQSPKYLFRKEGQNVTLSCEQNLNHDAMYWYRQDPGQGLRLIYYSQIVNDFQKGDIAEGYSVSREKKESFPLTVTSAQKNPTAFYLCASSPGPSGYTFGSGTRLTVV.